This T cell receptor (beta chain) was observed in a study of technical replicates of blood from a few donors. Germline lookup yields CDR1 MNHEY and CDR2 SMNVEV (reference sequence). CDR3 length: 16 amino acids. The junction had 11 bases not matched to a gene; V was cut back by 5 bases and J by 6 bases. Measured with immunoSEQ multiplex PCR; TCRdb has only the in-frame clones, and not every one. The sample yields some 87,000 clones, just over 95% seen once. The J gene is TRBJ2-1, the V gene TRBV27; TRBD2 agrees at 9 bases. The TCR sequence derives from a human donor in good health. Material: T cells isolated from PBMCs. DNA for the CDR3: TGTGCCAGCAGTCTCAATCCTAGCGGGATACGCAATGAGCAGTTCTTC. Translating it yields CASSLNPSGIRNEQFF.